The 12 T cell receptor beta chains below were found in one sample sequenced in a study of blood T cell repertoires in COVID-19. This table comes from immunoSEQ multiplex PCR, and its TCRdb copy is limited to in-frame clones, with some not included. The sample lists a few hundred thousand clones; approximately 85% were seen once. Material: PBMCs or T cells enriched from blood (not recorded which). The receptor set was obtained from a woman aged 25 to 39 who had recovered from COVID-19.

The chain is built from TRBV7-9 and TRBJ1-4; a possible D gene is TRBD1 (6 bases). Germline CDR1 SEHNR, CDR2 FQNEAQ (reference sequence). Trimming removed 0 bases from V and 13 bases from J, with 9 bases in between. CDR3 length: 12 residues. CDR3 residues: CASSLASGVLFF. The CDR3 nucleotides read TGTGCCAGCAGCTTAGCGTCAGGGGTACTGTTTTTT.

This clone was detected only a few times. This chain connects TRBV3-1 (or the pseudogene TRBV3-2) to TRBJ1-2; 9 positions match TRBD1. Germline V CDR1 and CDR2: LGHDT, YNNKEL (reference sequence). The CDR3 sequence is 15 residues long. V was clipped by 4 bases and J by 4 bases; unmatched bases: 7. The CDR3 coding sequence is TGTGCCAGCAGCCGGGACAGGGATCCGGTCTATGGCTACACCTTC. This gives the protein CASSRDRDPVYGYTF.

This chain links TRBV7-9 with TRBJ1-6; the D gene is possibly TRBD1 (6 bases). Germline CDR1 reads SEHNR; CDR2 reads FQNEAQ (reference sequence). This CDR3 has 17 amino acids. Trimming stripped 2 bases from V and 10 bases from J, with 21 bases between. This CDR3 reads CASSLSRVSNRDSPLHF. For the CDR3, the DNA is TGTGCCAGCAGCTTAAGCAGGGTTTCCAACAGGGACTCACCCCTCCACTTT.

This clone is a singleton in its sample. This chain joins TRBV29-1 and TRBJ2-1, with D possibly TRBD2 on 6 matching bases. CDR1 and CDR2 (germline): SQVTM, ANQGSEA. V lost 7 bases, J lost 8 bases, and 18 bases lay in between. This CDR3 is built from 13 residues. The CDR3 DNA reads TGCAGCGCCCTAGCGTTCTACGGGGATGAGCAGTTCTTC. Translation gives CSALAFYGDEQFF.

The chain is built from TRBV18 and TRBJ1-1, with 12 nucleotides matching TRBD1. After removal of 6 bases from V and 0 bases from J, the junction contained 14 bases not matched to a gene. This CDR3 comprises 19 residues. The germline CDR1 and CDR2 sequences are KGHSH and LQKENI. CDR3 region: CASSRGTGGSLFMNTEAFF. DNA of the CDR3: TGTGCCAGCTCCAGGGGGACAGGGGGCTCGCTTTTCATGAACACTGAAGCTTTCTTT. The whole variable domain, filled in from reference TRBV18 and TRBJ1-1, reads NAGVMQNPRHLVRRRGQEARLRCSPMKGHSHVYWYRQLPEEGLKFMVYLQKENIIDESGMPKERFSAEFPKEGPSILRIQQVVRGDSAAYFCASSRGTGGSLFMNTEAFFGQGTRLTVV.

The chain uses TRBV29-1 and TRBJ1-1; 8 bases match TRBD1. The V gene's germline CDR1 is SQVTM and CDR2 ANQGSEA. After removal of 4 bases from V and 4 bases from J, the junction contained 2 bases not matched to a gene. This CDR3 has 12 amino acids. The chain's CDR3 is CSVVQGATEAFF. In DNA, the CDR3 is TGCAGCGTTGTGCAGGGGGCCACTGAAGCTTTCTTT.

The rearrangement uses TRBV7-9 and TRBJ2-7; D is unresolved. Germline V lookup: CDR1 SEHNR, CDR2 FQNEAQ (reference sequence). There are 16 residues in the CDR3. V lost 3 bases and J lost 0, with 15 bases in between. CDR3 in amino acids: CASSFAPRSSSYEQYF. CDR3 DNA: TGTGCCAGCAGCTTCGCCCCTCGGAGTAGCTCCTACGAGCAGTACTTC.

The chain has TRBV7-3 and TRBJ2-1; 8 bases match TRBD2. V lost 3 bases to trimming and J lost 0 bases; unmatched junction nucleotides: 1. The CDR3 is made up of 15 amino acids. From germline, CDR1 is SGHTA and CDR2 FQGTGA. The CDR3 protein is CASSFSGSSYNEQFF. The CDR3 DNA reads as TGTGCCAGCAGCTTCAGCGGGAGCTCCTACAATGAGCAGTTCTTC.

The chain couples TRBV11-1 to TRBJ2-2; D ambiguous. Germline assignment: CDR1 SGHAT and CDR2 FQDESV (reference sequence). This CDR3 comprises 13 residues. Trimming took off 5 bases at V and 3 bases at J, with 7 bases between the two ends. CDR3 loop: CASSASDTGELFF. The CDR3 bases are TGTGCCAGCAGCGCCAGTGACACCGGGGAGCTGTTTTTT.

CDR3 protein: CASSPGYGYTF. The CDR3 DNA is TGTGCCAGCAGTCCGGGCTATGGCTACACCTTC. The V gene is TRBV27, the J gene TRBJ1-2; D is uncertain. Germline CDR1 and CDR2: MNHEY and SMNVEV (reference sequence). The CDR3 runs 11 residues. Trimming took off 5 bases at V and 4 bases at J, with 5 bases between the two ends.

V is TRBV4-2 and J is TRBJ1-2; D may be TRBD1 (5 bases). Germline V gene sequence: CDR1 LGHNA, CDR2 YNFKEQ. This CDR3 has 14 amino acids. Trimming shortened V by 5 bases and J by 0 bases, and 10 bases separated the two germline ends. The CDR3 DNA is TGTGCCAGCAGCAAGGGGCAGGCTAACTATGGCTACACCTTC. It specifies CASSKGQANYGYTF.

This rearrangement joins TRBV5-6 to TRBJ2-1; D may be TRBD2 (6 bases). V was clipped by 0 bases and J by 0 bases, with 10 bases between them. The CDR3 length is 16 residues. Germline-derived CDR1 and CDR2 are SGHDT and YYEEEE. Written as DNA, the CDR3 is TGTGCCAGCAGCTTGGAAGCGGGTAGCTCCTACAATGAGCAGTTCTTC. Translating gives CASSLEAGSSYNEQFF.